This T cell receptor beta chain appears in the sequencing data of a study of blood T cell repertoires in COVID-19. Across the study: Samples came from the United States, Italy and Spain, spanning acute and convalescent COVID-19. PBMCs, B-cell-depleted T cells, or T cells were the source of the cDNA or gDNA that made up the material.

Here immunoSEQ multiplex PCR was the method, and the copy in TCRdb shows in-frame clones only, minus some. The sample includes more than 200,000 clones, around 82% of them seen just once. The trim removed 2 bases at V and 4 bases at J, leaving 7 bases unmatched. This CDR3 region has 17 residues. In germline, CDR1 is MNHEY, CDR2 SMNVEV (reference sequence). The chain carries TRBV27 and TRBJ2-1; 11 bases match TRBD2. The sequence was obtained from a man aged 25 to 40 with acute COVID-19. Sequenced: PBMCs or T cells enriched from blood (not recorded which). In DNA, the CDR3 is TGTGCCAGCAGTTTAAACCTACTAGCGGGGGTATACAATGAGCAGTTCTTC. Amino acids: CASSLNLLAGVYNEQFF.